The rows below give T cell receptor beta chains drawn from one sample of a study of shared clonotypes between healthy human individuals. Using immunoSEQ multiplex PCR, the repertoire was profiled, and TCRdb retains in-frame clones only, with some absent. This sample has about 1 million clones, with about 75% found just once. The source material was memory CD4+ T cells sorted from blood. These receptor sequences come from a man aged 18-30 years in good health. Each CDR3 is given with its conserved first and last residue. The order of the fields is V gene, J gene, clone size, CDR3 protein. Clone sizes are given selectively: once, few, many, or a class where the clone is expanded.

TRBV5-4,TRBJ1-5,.,CASSLGGRANQPQHF
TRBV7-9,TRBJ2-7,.,CASSVEQGGQYF
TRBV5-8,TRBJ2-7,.,CASSRGTVIISEQYF
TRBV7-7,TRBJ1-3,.,CASSQGQGTGNTIYF
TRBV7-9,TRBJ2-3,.,CASSLQGRRTDTQYF
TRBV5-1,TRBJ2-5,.,CASRATGGETQYF
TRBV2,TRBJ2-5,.,CASSEPKGGGETQYF
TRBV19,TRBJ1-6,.,CASSMGNYNSPLHF
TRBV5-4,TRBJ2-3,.,CASSSSDTQYF
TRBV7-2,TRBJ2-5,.,CASSLASSGGQETQYF
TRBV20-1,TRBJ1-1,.,CSASQIVAFF
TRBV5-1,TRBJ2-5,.,CASSPPGQAFQETQYF
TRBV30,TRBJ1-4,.,CATTGSNEKLFF
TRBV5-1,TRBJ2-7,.,CASRTGQAYEQYF
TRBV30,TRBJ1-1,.,CAWSGTGVNTEAFF
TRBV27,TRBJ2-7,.,CASSVGAQTYEQYF
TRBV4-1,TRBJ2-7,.,CASGRDRGSYEQYF
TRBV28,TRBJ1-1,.,CASSLSGTGNTEAFF
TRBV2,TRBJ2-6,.,CASRGGTGGFSGANVLTF
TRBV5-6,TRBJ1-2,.,CASSFGRLSFGGYTF
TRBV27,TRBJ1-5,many,CASTRTGRGNQPQHF
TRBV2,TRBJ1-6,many,CASRMNYQDNSPLHF
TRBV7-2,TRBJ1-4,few,CASSLVTEKLFF
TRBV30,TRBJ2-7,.,CAWSPSSGAQYF